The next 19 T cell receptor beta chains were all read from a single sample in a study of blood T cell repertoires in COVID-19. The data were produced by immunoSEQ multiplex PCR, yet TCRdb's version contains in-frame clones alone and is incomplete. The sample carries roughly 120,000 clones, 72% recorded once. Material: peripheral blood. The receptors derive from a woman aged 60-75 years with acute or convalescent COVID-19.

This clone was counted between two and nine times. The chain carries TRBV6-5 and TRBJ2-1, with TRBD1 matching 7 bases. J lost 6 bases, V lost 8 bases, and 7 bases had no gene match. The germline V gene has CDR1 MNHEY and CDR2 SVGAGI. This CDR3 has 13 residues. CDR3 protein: CASRLGQFNEQFF. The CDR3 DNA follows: TGTGCCAGCCGGCTGGGACAGTTCAATGAGCAGTTCTTC.

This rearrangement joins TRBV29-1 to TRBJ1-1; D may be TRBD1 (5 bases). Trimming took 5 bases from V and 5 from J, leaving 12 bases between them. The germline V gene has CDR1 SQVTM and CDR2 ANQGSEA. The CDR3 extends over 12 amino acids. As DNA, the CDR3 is TGCAGCGTTTCACGGGGGGGGACTGAAGCTTTCTTT. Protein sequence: CSVSRGGTEAFF.

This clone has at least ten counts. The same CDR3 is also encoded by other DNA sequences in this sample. CDR3 amino acids: CASSQVRDNEQFF. Written as DNA, the CDR3 is TGTGCCAGCAGCCAAGTGCGGGACAATGAGCAGTTCTTC. The rearrangement uses TRBV3-1 (or the pseudogene TRBV3-2) and TRBJ2-1; possible D gene TRBD2, 5 bases. V was pared by 1 base and J by 5 bases, with 6 bases between. Per the germline V gene, CDR1 is LGHDT and CDR2 is YNNKEL (reference sequence). The CDR3 extends over 13 amino acids.

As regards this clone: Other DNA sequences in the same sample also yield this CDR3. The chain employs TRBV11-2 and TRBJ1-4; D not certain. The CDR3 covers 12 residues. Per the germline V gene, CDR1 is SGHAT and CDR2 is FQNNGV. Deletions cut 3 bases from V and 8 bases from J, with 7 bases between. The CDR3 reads CASSLRGEKLFF. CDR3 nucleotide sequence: TGTGCCAGCAGCTTGAGAGGCGAAAAACTGTTTTTT.

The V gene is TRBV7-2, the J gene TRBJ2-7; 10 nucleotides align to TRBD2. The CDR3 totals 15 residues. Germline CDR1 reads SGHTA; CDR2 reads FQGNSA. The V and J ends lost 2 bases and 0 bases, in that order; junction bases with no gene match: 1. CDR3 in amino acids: CASSLIAGGSYEQYF. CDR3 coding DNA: TGTGCCAGCAGCTTAATAGCGGGGGGCTCCTACGAGCAGTACTTC.

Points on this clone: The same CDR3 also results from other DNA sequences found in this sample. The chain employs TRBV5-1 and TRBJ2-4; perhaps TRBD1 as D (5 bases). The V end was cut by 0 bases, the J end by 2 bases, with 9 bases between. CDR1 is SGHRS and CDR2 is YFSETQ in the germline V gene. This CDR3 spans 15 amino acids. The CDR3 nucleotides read TGCGCCAGCAGCTTGGCCCAGGGTTCCAAAAACATTCAGTACTTC. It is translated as CASSLAQGSKNIQYF.

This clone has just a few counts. The CDR3 DNA is TGTGCCAGCAGTAACGGGTTTCAGTACTTC. As protein: CASSNGFQYF. The chain recombines TRBV25-1 with TRBJ2-7; D is unresolved. CDR3 length: 10 residues. The V end was cut by 5 bases, the J end by 10 bases, with 9 bases between. Germline CDR1 is MGHDK and CDR2 is SYGVNS.

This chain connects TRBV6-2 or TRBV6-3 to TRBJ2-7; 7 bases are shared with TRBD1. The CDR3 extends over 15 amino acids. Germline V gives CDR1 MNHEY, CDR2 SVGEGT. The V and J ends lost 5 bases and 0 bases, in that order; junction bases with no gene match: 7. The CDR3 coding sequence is TGTGCCAGCAGTATCTGGGGACAGAGCTCCTACGAGCAGTACTTC. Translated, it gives CASSIWGQSSYEQYF.

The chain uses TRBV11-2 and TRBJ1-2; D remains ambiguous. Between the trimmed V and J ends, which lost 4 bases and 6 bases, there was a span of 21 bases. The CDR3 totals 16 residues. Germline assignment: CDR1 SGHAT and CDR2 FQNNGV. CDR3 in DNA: TGTGCCAGCAGCTCGTCGGGGAGCCGAAGTTCTGATGGCTACACCTTC. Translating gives CASSSSGSRSSDGYTF.

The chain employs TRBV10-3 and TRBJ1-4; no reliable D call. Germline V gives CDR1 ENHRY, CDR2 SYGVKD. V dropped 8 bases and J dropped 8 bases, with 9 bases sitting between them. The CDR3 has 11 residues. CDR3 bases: TGTGCCATCCGGGTAGGCGAAAAACTGTTTTTT. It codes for CAIRVGEKLFF.

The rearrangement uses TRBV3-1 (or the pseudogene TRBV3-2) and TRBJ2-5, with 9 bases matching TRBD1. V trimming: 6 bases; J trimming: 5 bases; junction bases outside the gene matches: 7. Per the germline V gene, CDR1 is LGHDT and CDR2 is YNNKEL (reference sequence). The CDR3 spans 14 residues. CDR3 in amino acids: CASSASTGGETQYF. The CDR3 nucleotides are TGTGCCAGCAGTGCTTCTACAGGGGGCGAGACCCAGTACTTC.

The CDR3 coding sequence is TGTGCCAGCAGACCCGGACAGTATAGCAATCAGCCCCAGCATTTT. Its translation is CASRPGQYSNQPQHF. The gene calls are TRBV6-1 and TRBJ1-5; TRBD1 might be the D (6 bases). CDR1 is MNHNS and CDR2 is SASEGT in the germline V gene. Deletions cut 6 bases from V and 0 bases from J, with 12 bases between. The CDR3 consists of 15 residues.

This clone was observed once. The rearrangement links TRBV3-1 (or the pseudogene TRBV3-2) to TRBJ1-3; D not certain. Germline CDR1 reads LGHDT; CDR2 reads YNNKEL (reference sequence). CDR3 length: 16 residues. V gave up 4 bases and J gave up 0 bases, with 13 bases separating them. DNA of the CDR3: TGTGCCAGCAGCCCATTTTCCGGGAGCTCTGGAAACACCATATATTTT. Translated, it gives CASSPFSGSSGNTIYF.

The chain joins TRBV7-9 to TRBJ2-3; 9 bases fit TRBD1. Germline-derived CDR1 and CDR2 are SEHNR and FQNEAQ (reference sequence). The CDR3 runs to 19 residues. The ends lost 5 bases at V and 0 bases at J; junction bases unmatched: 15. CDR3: CASSDSGTGNRVSTDTQYF. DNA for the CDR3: TGTGCCAGCAGCGACTCCGGGACAGGGAATAGGGTTAGCACAGATACGCAGTATTTT.

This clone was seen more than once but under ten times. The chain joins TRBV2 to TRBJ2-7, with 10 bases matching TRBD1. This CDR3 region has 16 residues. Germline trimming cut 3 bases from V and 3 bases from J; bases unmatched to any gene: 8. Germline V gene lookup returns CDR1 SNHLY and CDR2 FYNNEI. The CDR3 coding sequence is TGTGCCAGCAGTGATAGTGTTGGGACAGGGGTCTACGAGCAGTACTTC. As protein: CASSDSVGTGVYEQYF.

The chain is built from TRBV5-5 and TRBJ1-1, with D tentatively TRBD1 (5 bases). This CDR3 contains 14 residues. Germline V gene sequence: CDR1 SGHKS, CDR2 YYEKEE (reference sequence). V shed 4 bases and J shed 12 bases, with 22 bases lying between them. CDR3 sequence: CASSAEGTFLISFF. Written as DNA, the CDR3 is TGTGCCAGCAGCGCTGAGGGGACTTTTTTAATCTCTTTCTTT.

The CDR3 protein is CASSYVGGTEAFF. CDR3 DNA sequence: TGTGCCAGCAGCTATGTGGGAGGCACTGAAGCTTTCTTT. V gene TRBV7-2 combines with J gene TRBJ1-1, with D unclear. V was cut by 4 bases and J by 4 bases, with 10 bases left in between. The germline gives CDR1 SGHTA, CDR2 FQGNSA. This CDR3 is 13 amino acids long.

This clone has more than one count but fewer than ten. CDR3 in amino acids: CASSLVASADSPLHF. CDR3 nucleotides: TGCGCCAGCAGCTTGGTCGCTTCGGCGGATTCACCCCTCCACTTT. The chain joins TRBV5-1 to TRBJ1-6; D uncertain. The CDR3 is 15 amino acids. With 0 bases removed from V and 8 bases from J, the gap between germline ends came to 12 bases. Germline V lookup: CDR1 SGHRS, CDR2 YFSETQ.

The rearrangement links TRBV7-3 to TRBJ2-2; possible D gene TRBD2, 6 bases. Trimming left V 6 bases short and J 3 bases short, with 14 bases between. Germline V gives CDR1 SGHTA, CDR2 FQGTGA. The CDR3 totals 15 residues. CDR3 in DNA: TGTGCCAGCAGAGCCGGGAGCCCAGACACCGGGGAGCTGTTTTTT. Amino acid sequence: CASRAGSPDTGELFF.